This record concerns one TCR beta chain sequence. Method: immunoSEQ multiplex PCR; TCRdb's copy keeps in-frame clones and lacks some. The sample contains about 220,000 clones, 83% of which appear only once. In terms of age and location, participants ranged from roughly 18 to 90 years and lived in about 25 US areas. Researchers sorted participants into cohorts using their self-reported clinical history. The source of the sample is a study of blood T cell repertoires in COVID-19. Study-level background: The United States, Italy and Spain provided the acute and convalescent COVID-19 samples. In each case, the material was cDNA or gDNA derived from T cells, B-cell-depleted T cells, or PBMCs.

Per the germline V gene, CDR1 is SEHNR and CDR2 is FQNEAQ (reference sequence). The CDR3 totals 12 residues. Deletions cut 5 bases from V and 9 bases from J, with 11 bases between. The sequencing sample was made of PBMCs or T cells enriched from blood (not recorded which). The gene calls are TRBV7-9 and TRBJ2-1; D possibly corresponds to TRBD1 (6 bases). The source is a woman aged 35 to 49 who had been exposed to COVID-19. CDR3 protein: CASSALGGEQFF. Written as DNA, the CDR3 is TGTGCCAGCAGCGCCCTAGGGGGTGAGCAGTTCTTC.